The next 19 T cell receptor beta chains were all read from a single sample in a study of blood T cell repertoires in COVID-19. The repertoire was sequenced with immunoSEQ multiplex PCR; TCRdb's copy has only in-frame clones and lacks some. The table has some 250,000 clones, roughly 88% seen once. Sequencing was done on a sample of PBMCs or T cells enriched from blood (not recorded which). The receptors were gathered from a woman between 35 and 50 years old with acute COVID-19.

The gene calls are TRBV30 and TRBJ1-5; D gene uncertain. The CDR3 contains 15 residues. From germline, CDR1 is GTSNPN and CDR2 SVGIG (reference sequence). Trimming cost V 1 base and J 2 bases, with 12 bases left between them. The CDR3: CAWSAPGDGNQPQHF. CDR3 nucleotide sequence: TGTGCCTGGAGTGCCCCGGGAGATGGCAATCAGCCCCAGCATTTT.

The J gene is TRBJ2-3, the V gene TRBV5-1; a weak D match, TRBD1 (6 bases). Trimming cost V 0 bases and J 3 bases, with 8 bases left between them. Germline-derived CDR1 and CDR2 are SGHRS and YFSETQ. The CDR3 runs 14 residues. CDR3 bases: TGCGCCAGCAGCTTGGGAAGGGGGACAGATACGCAGTATTTT. Its protein is CASSLGRGTDTQYF. Complete variable domain (other parts from reference TRBV5-1 and TRBJ2-3): KAGVTQTPRYLIKTRGQQVTLSCSPISGHRSVSWYQQTPGQGLQFLFEYFSETQRNKGNFPGRFSGRQFSNSRSEMNVSTLELGDSALYLCASSLGRGTDTQYFGPGTRLTVL.

The chain joins TRBV5-1 to TRBJ2-1; 8 positions agree with TRBD2. Germline lookup yields CDR1 SGHRS and CDR2 YFSETQ. V dropped 0 bases and J dropped 8; count of bases not matched to a gene: 7. The CDR3 extends over 15 amino acids. The CDR3 DNA sequence: TGCGCCAGCAGCTTGGCGAATAGCGGGGTGGATGAGCAGTTCTTC. It specifies CASSLANSGVDEQFF. The complete variable domain, with remaining parts taken from reference TRBV5-1 and TRBJ2-1, reads KAGVTQTPRYLIKTRGQQVTLSCSPISGHRSVSWYQQTPGQGLQFLFEYFSETQRNKGNFPGRFSGRQFSNSRSEMNVSTLELGDSALYLCASSLANSGVDEQFFGPGTRLTVL.

This chain links TRBV5-6 with TRBJ1-2, with D possibly matching TRBD1 (6 bases). Germline V gene data show CDR1 as SGHDT and CDR2 as YYEEEE. This CDR3 region has 13 residues. Trimming shortened V by 6 bases and J by 4 bases, and 13 bases separated the two germline ends. For the CDR3, the DNA is TGTGCCAGCACCTATATACAGGGCTATGGCTACACCTTC. It encodes CASTYIQGYGYTF.

The gene calls are TRBV27 and TRBJ1-4; D is undetermined. CDR3 length: 16 amino acids. Germline-derived CDR1 and CDR2 are MNHEY and SMNVEV (reference sequence). V lost 6 bases, J lost 4 bases, and 18 bases lay in between. The CDR3 region has the DNA TGTGCCAGCAGGCCTAAAATTAGGAGGAATAATGAAAAACTGTTTTTT. Translating gives CASRPKIRRNNEKLFF. Looking up the rest from reference TRBV27 and TRBJ1-4 gives the full variable domain: EAQVTQNPRYLITVTGKKLTVTCSQNMNHEYMSWYRQDPGLGLRQIYYSMNVEVTDKGDVPEGYKVSRKEKRNFPLILESPSPNQTSLYFCASRPKIRRNNEKLFFGSGTQLSVL.

V usage is TRBV5-1 and J usage is TRBJ1-4, with unresolved D. Germline CDR1 is SGHRS and CDR2 is YFSETQ. CDR3 size: 13 residues. V lost 5 bases to trimming and J lost 3 bases, with 8 bases between them. The CDR3 DNA reads TGCGCCAGCAGGGGAGCTTCTAATGAAAAACTGTTTTTT. This gives the protein CASRGASNEKLFF.

The chain links TRBV6-5 to TRBJ2-7; weak D call: TRBD1 (6 bases). V gave up 5 bases and J gave up 2 bases, with 10 bases separating them. The V gene's germline CDR1 is MNHEY and CDR2 SVGAGI. The CDR3 is made up of 13 amino acids. The CDR3 reads CASSPRGPYEQYF. The CDR3 nucleotides read TGTGCCAGCAGTCCCAGGGGACCCTACGAGCAGTACTTC.

The chain recombines TRBV11-2 with TRBJ1-2; TRBD1 agrees at 8 bases. This CDR3 is built from 15 residues. The V gene end was trimmed by 5 bases and the J gene end by 4 bases; junction bases not matched to a gene: 9. Germline V lookup: CDR1 SGHAT, CDR2 FQNNGV. CDR3 protein: CASSPRTGLGYGYTF. In DNA form, the CDR3 reads TGTGCCAGCAGCCCTCGGACAGGGTTGGGCTATGGCTACACCTTC.

This clone was observed a single time. This chain uses TRBV5-1 with TRBJ1-5; TRBD1 matches 7 bases. Germline lookup yields CDR1 SGHRS and CDR2 YFSETQ. The ends lost 1 base at V and 4 bases at J; junction bases unmatched: 5. The CDR3 is 15 residues long. The CDR3 sequence is CASSLSTGANQPQHF. The CDR3 region has the DNA TGCGCCAGCAGCTTGAGTACAGGGGCGAATCAGCCCCAGCATTTT.

This chain joins TRBV11-3 and TRBJ2-1, with TRBD2 as a possible D gene (5 bases). Germline CDR1 is SGHNT and CDR2 is YENEEA. The germline V and J ends were trimmed by 5 bases and 6 bases, with 20 bases remaining between them. The CDR3 runs 16 residues. The CDR3: CASSRTGLRLGNEQFF. In DNA, the CDR3 is TGTGCCAGCAGCCGAACCGGACTGCGTTTGGGCAATGAGCAGTTCTTC.

V is TRBV5-1 and J is TRBJ1-2; no reliable D call. In germline, CDR1 is SGHRS, CDR2 YFSETQ. Deletions cut 0 bases from V and 4 bases from J, with 13 bases between. This CDR3 is 15 amino acids long. The CDR3 DNA follows: TGCGCCAGCAGCTTGGATGGCGCACGGGGCTATGGCTACACCTTC. Protein: CASSLDGARGYGYTF.

Only one count was recorded for this clone. The sample carries other DNA sequences with the same CDR3. The genes are TRBV18 and TRBJ2-5, with 7 bases that match TRBD1. The junction had 4 bases not matched to a gene; V was cut back by 3 bases and J by 0 bases. The CDR3 runs to 15 residues. Germline V lookup: CDR1 KGHSH, CDR2 LQKENI. CDR3 protein: CASSPRTGDQETQYF. For the CDR3, the DNA is TGTGCCAGCTCACCGCGGACAGGAGACCAAGAGACCCAGTACTTC.

This sequence joins TRBV7-9 and TRBJ2-5; D unresolved. CDR1 and CDR2 (germline): SEHNR, FQNEAQ (reference sequence). V dropped 8 bases and J dropped 1 base, with 11 bases sitting between them. The CDR3 runs 13 residues. The CDR3 DNA reads as TGTGCCAGCTCGCGGTCCGTCCAAGAGACCCAGTACTTC. Translating gives CASSRSVQETQYF.

The chain carries TRBV3-1 (or the pseudogene TRBV3-2) and TRBJ1-2; D gene unclear. CDR3 length equals 13 residues. Germline V gene lookup returns CDR1 LGHDT and CDR2 YNNKEL (reference sequence). Deletions cut 1 base from V and 5 bases from J, with 8 bases between. In nucleotides, the CDR3 is TGTGCCAGCAGCCAAGGCCCGGGTTATGGCTACACCTTC. It translates to CASSQGPGYGYTF.

The chain is built from TRBV25-1 and TRBJ2-5; 11 bases are shared with TRBD1. The CDR3 length is 15 residues. V shed 1 base and J 5 bases; nucleotides not matched to a gene: 3. The V gene's germline CDR1 is MGHDK and CDR2 SYGVNS. For the CDR3, the DNA is TGTGCCAGCAGTGAATGGACAGGGGGCATGGAGACCCAGTACTTC. It translates to CASSEWTGGMETQYF.

V is TRBV5-1 and J is TRBJ1-1; tentatively, D is TRBD1 (6 bases). Germline V gives CDR1 SGHRS, CDR2 YFSETQ. The CDR3 runs 14 residues. V lost 1 base and J 2 bases, leaving 9 bases between the germline ends. The CDR3 DNA reads TGCGCCAGCAGCTTGACAGGGCGAAACACTGAAGCTTTCTTT. Translated, it gives CASSLTGRNTEAFF.

This clone has only a few counts. The rearrangement joins TRBV7-6 to TRBJ2-1; perhaps TRBD2 as D (5 bases). V was trimmed by 4 bases and J by 5 bases, leaving 12 bases between them. Germline lookup yields CDR1 SGHVS and CDR2 FNYEAQ. The CDR3 covers 14 residues. The DNA of the CDR3 is TGTGCCAGCAGCTGGGAGCGTACCCACAATGAGCAGTTCTTC. Translation: CASSWERTHNEQFF. The entire variable domain, with the rest obtained from reference TRBV7-6 and TRBJ2-1, is as follows: GAGVSQSPRYKVTKRGQDVALRCDPISGHVSLYWYRQALGQGPEFLTYFNYEAQQDKSGLPNDRFSAERPEGSISTLTIQRTEQRDSAMYRCASSWERTHNEQFFGPGTRLTVL.

This clone was seen only once. This chain links TRBV28 with TRBJ1-5, with 8 bases aligning to TRBD1. The CDR3 is 14 amino acids. CDR1 and CDR2 (germline): MDHEN, SYDVKM. With 8 bases clipped from V and 6 bases from J, the junction kept 9 bases outside the gene matches. CDR3 residues: CASFGTGERQPQHF. Written as DNA, the CDR3 is TGTGCCAGCTTCGGGACAGGCGAACGTCAGCCCCAGCATTTT.

The chain is built from TRBV29-1 and TRBJ1-2; the D is unclear. The CDR3 sequence is 11 residues long. Trimming took 4 bases from V and 7 from J, leaving 10 bases between them. CDR1 is SQVTM and CDR2 is ANQGSEA in the germline V gene. The CDR3 nucleotides are TGCAGCGTTGGAGGGTCGGGTGGCTACACCTTC. It is translated as CSVGGSGGYTF.